This T cell receptor beta chain was retrieved from a study of vaccination and CD4 T cells after COVID-19. The treatment here: approximately 11-day PBMC culture with coronavirus spike peptide pools or control peptides (ViraFEST assay). ViraFEST relied on peptide pools to expand antigen-specific T cells; the TCRs were sequenced afterward. The Oncomine TCR Beta short-read assay sequenced DNA from cultured CD4+ T cells. One entry per CDR3 protein, called by TCRdb with MiXCR from the PCR reads. The profile covers roughly 20,000 distinct CDR3 sequences, with roughly 40% appearing a single time and 9% taken by the ten largest. After removal of 10 bases from V and 5 bases from J, the junction contained 8 bases not matched to a gene. Germline CDR1 is MNHNS and CDR2 is SASEGT. This CDR3 has 13 amino acids. As to this clonotype: Its antigen is not identified.

The specimen comprised CD4+ T cells from blood, cultured in vitro, sampled after SARS-CoV-2 vaccination. This chain joins TRBV6-1 and TRBJ2-5, with 9 positions matching TRBD2. The sequence derives from a human donor who had recovered from COVID-19. The CDR3 nucleotides read TGTGCCACCAGCGAGGCGGGAGGGGAGACCCAGTACTTC. Translating gives CATSEAGGETQYF.